What follows are 22 T cell receptor beta chains derived from one specimen sequenced in a study of blood T cell repertoires in COVID-19. TCRdb keeps only in-frame clones here, not all; method: immunoSEQ multiplex PCR. The table has some 120,000 clones, roughly 79% seen once. The sample consisted of peripheral blood. These TCRs come from a human donor in a cohort sampled during active COVID-19.

This clone was seen only once. The rearrangement joins TRBV6-6 to TRBJ2-5; TRBD2 matches at 7 bases. CDR1 is MNHNY and CDR2 is SVGAGI in the germline V gene (reference sequence). J gave up 4 bases and V 7 bases, and 3 bases lay outside the gene matches. CDR3 length equals 12 residues. The CDR3, as DNA: TGTGCCAGCAACGGCGGGGGAGAGACCCAGTACTTC. Its translation: CASNGGGETQYF.

The chain recombines TRBV7-9 with TRBJ1-3; D is possibly TRBD1 (5 bases). The CDR3 loop spans 16 amino acids. V was clipped by 1 base and J by 0 bases, with 10 bases between them. Per germline, CDR1 SEHNR and CDR2 FQNEAQ (reference sequence). The CDR3, as DNA: TGTGCCAGCAGCTTAGGGGAGGGGCTCTCTGGAAACACCATATATTTT. It encodes CASSLGEGLSGNTIYF.

This sequence joins TRBV6-5 and TRBJ2-1, with D possibly being TRBD1 (6 bases). The CDR3 loop spans 13 amino acids. Germline values: CDR1 MNHEY, CDR2 SVGAGI. Between the trimmed V and J ends, which lost 2 bases and 9 bases, there was a span of 11 bases. This chain's CDR3 is CASSYNTGSEQFF. The DNA for the CDR3 is TGTGCCAGCAGTTACAACACAGGGTCTGAGCAGTTCTTC.

J is TRBJ2-7 and V is TRBV5-6; 9 nucleotides match TRBD2. CDR1 SGHDT and CDR2 YYEEEE come from the germline V gene. J gave up 4 bases and V 4 bases, and 6 bases lay outside the gene matches. The CDR3 contains 14 residues. Here the CDR3 DNA reads TGTGCCAGCAGCCCCGGACTAGCGCAGTACGAGCAGTACTTC. Its protein is CASSPGLAQYEQYF.

This clone appeared a few times. This rearrangement joins TRBV7-2 to TRBJ2-7; 14 bases agree with TRBD2. CDR1 and CDR2 from the germline V gene are SGHTA and FQGNSA. V dropped 1 base and J dropped 7; count of bases not matched to a gene: 6. The CDR3 covers 16 residues. The CDR3 DNA reads as TGTGCCAGCAGCTTAGGGATGACTAGCGGGAGGGGGGAGCAGTACTTC. Its protein is CASSLGMTSGRGEQYF.

The chain is built from TRBV24-1 and TRBJ2-3; 14 bases are a match to TRBD2. Germline CDR1 and CDR2: KGHDR and SFDVKD. The CDR3 sequence is 19 residues long. V shed 3 bases and J 0 bases; nucleotides not matched to a gene: 7. Written as DNA, the CDR3 is TGTGCCACCAGTGATCCGGGGACTAGCGGGGGAACTAGCACAGATACGCAGTATTTT. Amino acid sequence: CATSDPGTSGGTSTDTQYF.

This chain links TRBV28 with TRBJ1-1; tentative D call: TRBD1 (5 bases). V was trimmed by 7 bases and J by 4 bases, leaving 16 bases between them. CDR1 and CDR2 from the germline V gene are MDHEN and SYDVKM. The CDR3 is 14 residues long. DNA of the CDR3: TGTGCCAGCACCAGAACAAGGGGAGGCACTGAAGCTTTCTTT. Translated: CASTRTRGGTEAFF. Complete variable domain (other parts from reference TRBV28 and TRBJ1-1): DVKVTQSSRYLVKRTGEKVFLECVQDMDHENMFWYRQDPGLGLRLIYFSYDVKMKEKGDIPEGYSVSREKKERFSLILESASTNQTSMYLCASTRTRGGTEAFFGQGTRLTVV.

The chain links TRBV14 to TRBJ1-2, with a possible D match to TRBD1 (6 bases). This CDR3 region has 16 residues. Germline lookup yields CDR1 SGHDN and CDR2 FVKESK. V was clipped by 6 bases and J by 2 bases, with 19 bases between them. The CDR3 region is CASSPTGAGANYGYTF. Written as DNA, the CDR3 is TGTGCCAGCAGTCCCACCGGAGCAGGGGCCAACTATGGCTACACCTTC.

The V call is TRBV13, the J call TRBJ2-1; 11 bases are a match to TRBD2. V was pared by 5 bases and J by 7 bases, with 10 bases of the junction left unmatched. This CDR3 has 16 residues. Per germline, CDR1 PRHDT and CDR2 FYEKMQ (reference sequence). The CDR3 reads CASSPELAGVGNEQFF. CDR3 sequence (DNA): TGTGCCAGCAGCCCGGAACTAGCGGGAGTGGGAAATGAGCAGTTCTTC.

This clone was seen once. This chain uses TRBV23-1 with TRBJ2-7; D may be TRBD1 (5 bases). TRBV23-1 is treated as an ORF (open reading frame) with a function not yet certain. The V gene lost 4 bases and the J gene lost 4 bases, with 17 bases spanning the gap. The CDR3 loop spans 15 amino acids. CDR3 sequence reads: CASSPPSPGWYEQYF. CDR3 coding DNA: TGCGCCAGCAGTCCCCCCTCTCCAGGGTGGTACGAGCAGTACTTC.

The chain has TRBV30 and TRBJ2-1; D remains ambiguous. Germline assignment: CDR1 GTSNPN and CDR2 SVGIG (reference sequence). CDR3 length: 13 residues. V was shortened by 3 bases and J by 3 bases, with 9 bases between the two germline ends. Here the CDR3 DNA reads TGTGCCTGGAGGCGACCAGGCTACAATGAGCAGTTCTTC. Residues: CAWRRPGYNEQFF.

The V and J genes are TRBV5-4 and TRBJ2-5; 8 positions match TRBD2. The germline V gene encodes CDR1 SGHNT and CDR2 YYREEE (reference sequence). With V trimmed by 0 bases and J by 5 bases, 6 bases remained unmatched. The CDR3 loop spans 15 amino acids. CDR3 region: CASSLAAGGKETQYF. The DNA of the CDR3 is TGTGCCAGCAGCTTGGCCGCGGGAGGAAAGGAGACCCAGTACTTC.

The rearrangement uses TRBV6-5 and TRBJ2-1, with D maybe TRBD1 (6 bases). V was cut by 6 bases and J by 2 bases, with 14 bases left in between. The germline V gene encodes CDR1 MNHEY and CDR2 SVGAGI. The CDR3 spans 15 residues. For the CDR3, the DNA is TGTGCCAGCAGCCAAGCCGGGACACCCTACAATGAGCAGTTCTTC. It is translated as CASSQAGTPYNEQFF.

The table lists this clone with a count of one. The chain links TRBV7-8 to TRBJ2-7, with D possibly matching TRBD1 (6 bases). Trimming stripped 4 bases from V and 3 bases from J, with 13 bases between. The CDR3 contains 14 residues. Germline V gene data show CDR1 as SGHVS and CDR2 as FQNEAQ. In nucleotides, the CDR3 is TGTGCCAGCAGCTCCAAGCAGGGGTACTACGAGCAGTACTTC. This encodes CASSSKQGYYEQYF. The whole variable domain, filled in from reference TRBV7-8 and TRBJ2-7, reads GAGVSQSPRYKVAKRGQDVALRCDPISGHVSLFWYQQALGQGPEFLTYFQNEAQLDKSGLPSDRFFAERPEGSVSTLKIQRTQQEDSAVYLCASSSKQGYYEQYFGPGTRLTVT.

The chain joins TRBV5-6 to TRBJ1-6; 9 nucleotides match TRBD1. In germline, CDR1 is SGHDT, CDR2 YYEEEE. The V segment lost 2 bases and the J segment 8 bases; nucleotides outside the gene matches: 8. There are 16 residues in the CDR3. For the CDR3, the DNA is TGTGCCAGCAGCTTTACCGGGACAGGGCGTTATTCACCCCTCCACTTT. Its protein product is CASSFTGTGRYSPLHF.

The genes are TRBV9 and TRBJ1-1; no firm D call. CDR1 is SGDLS and CDR2 is YYNGEE in the germline V gene. The length of the CDR3 is 15 residues. Trimming took off 2 bases at V and 3 bases at J, with 14 bases between the two ends. The CDR3 DNA follows: TGTGCCAGCAGCGTTGGATGGGCTGCAGACACTGAAGCTTTCTTT. Translation: CASSVGWAADTEAFF.

The V gene is TRBV6-2 or TRBV6-3, the J gene TRBJ1-5; D unresolved. This CDR3 has 15 amino acids. The germline CDR1 and CDR2 sequences are MNHEY and SVGEGT. V dropped 4 bases and J dropped 0 bases, with 10 bases sitting between them. This CDR3 reads CASSWSEHSNQPQHF. CDR3 nucleotide sequence: TGTGCCAGCAGTTGGAGCGAGCATAGCAATCAGCCCCAGCATTTT.

V gene TRBV18 combines with J gene TRBJ1-4; perhaps TRBD1 as D (5 bases). Germline CDR1 and CDR2: KGHSH and LQKENI. Trimming stripped 2 bases from V and 0 bases from J, with 10 bases between. The CDR3 sequence is 16 residues long. The CDR3 sequence is CASSPTTGSTNEKLFF. The CDR3 DNA sequence: TGTGCCAGCTCACCAACCACAGGATCAACTAATGAAAAACTGTTTTTT.

The rearrangement uses TRBV13 and TRBJ1-5; TRBD1 might be the D (6 bases). The CDR3 is made up of 15 amino acids. Germline-derived CDR1 and CDR2 are PRHDT and FYEKMQ (reference sequence). V was cut by 4 bases and J by 3 bases, with 13 bases left in between. The CDR3 DNA reads TGTGCCAGCAGCTCAACAGGGATCCCCAATCAGCCCCAGCATTTT. This encodes CASSSTGIPNQPQHF.

The chain links TRBV6-2 or TRBV6-3 to TRBJ2-7; 10 bases fit TRBD1. J gave up 6 bases and V 2 bases, and 7 bases lay outside the gene matches. Germline V gene lookup returns CDR1 MNHEY and CDR2 SVGEGT. This CDR3 is built from 15 residues. CDR3 in DNA: TGTGCCAGCAGTTACGCAGGGACAGGGGACCGCGAGCAGTACTTC. This sequence encodes CASSYAGTGDREQYF.

The J gene is TRBJ2-7, the V gene TRBV7-9; TRBD1 matches 7 bases. With 7 bases clipped from V and 5 bases from J, the junction kept 11 bases outside the gene matches. The CDR3 consists of 14 residues. Germline V gives CDR1 SEHNR, CDR2 FQNEAQ (reference sequence). CDR3 region: CASTRDSRQDEQYF. The CDR3 nucleotides read TGTGCCAGCACCCGGGACAGTCGACAAGACGAGCAGTACTTC.

The chain couples TRBV28 to TRBJ2-7; TRBD1 agrees at 7 bases. CDR3 size: 15 residues. CDR1 and CDR2 from the germline V gene are MDHEN and SYDVKM. Trimming cost V 6 bases and J 2 bases; bases outside gene matches: 10. CDR3 DNA sequence: TGTGCCAGCAGGGAAGCCGGGACAGTAGCCTACGAGCAGTACTTC. Translated: CASREAGTVAYEQYF. The entire variable domain, with the rest obtained from reference TRBV28 and TRBJ2-7, is as follows: DVKVTQSSRYLVKRTGEKVFLECVQDMDHENMFWYRQDPGLGLRLIYFSYDVKMKEKGDIPEGYSVSREKKERFSLILESASTNQTSMYLCASREAGTVAYEQYFGPGTRLTVT.